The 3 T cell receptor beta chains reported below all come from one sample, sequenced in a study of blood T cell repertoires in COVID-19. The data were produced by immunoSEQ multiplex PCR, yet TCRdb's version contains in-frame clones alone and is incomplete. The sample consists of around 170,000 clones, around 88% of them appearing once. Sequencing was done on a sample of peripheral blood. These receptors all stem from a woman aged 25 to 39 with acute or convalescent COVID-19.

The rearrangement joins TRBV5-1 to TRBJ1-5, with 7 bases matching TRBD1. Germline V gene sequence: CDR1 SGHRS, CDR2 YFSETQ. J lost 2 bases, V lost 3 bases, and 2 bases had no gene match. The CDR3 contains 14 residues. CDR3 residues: CASSSGQGNQPQHF. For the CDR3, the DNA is TGCGCCAGCAGCTCCGGACAGGGCAATCAGCCCCAGCATTTT.

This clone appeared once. DNA for the CDR3: TGTGCCAGCACCGGGACTAGCGGGATCTATGAGCAGTTCTTC. As protein: CASTGTSGIYEQFF. V and J are TRBV6-5 and TRBJ2-1; 13 bases map to TRBD2. V shed 7 bases, J shed 8 bases, and the junction held 5 bases outside the gene matches. The CDR3 loop spans 14 amino acids. Germline V gene lookup returns CDR1 MNHEY and CDR2 SVGAGI.

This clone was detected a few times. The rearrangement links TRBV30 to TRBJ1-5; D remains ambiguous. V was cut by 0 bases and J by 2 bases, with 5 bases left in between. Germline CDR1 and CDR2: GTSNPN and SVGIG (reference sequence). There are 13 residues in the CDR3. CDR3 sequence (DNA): TGTGCCTGGAGTGTTGGAGGCAATCAGCCCCAGCATTTT. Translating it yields CAWSVGGNQPQHF.